A single sample is the source of the 25 T cell receptor beta chains below, sequenced in a study of blood T cell repertoires in COVID-19. Clones were read by immunoSEQ multiplex PCR, and TCRdb kept only the in-frame ones, dropping some. Of more than 250,000 clones in the sample, approximately 89% were seen once. Sequencing was carried out using PBMCs or T cells enriched from blood (not recorded which). These receptors originate from a woman under 40 who had recovered from COVID-19.

This chain connects TRBV23-1 to TRBJ2-5, with 9 nucleotides matching TRBD1. TRBV23-1 is placed among ORFs of uncertain function. The CDR3 is made up of 17 amino acids. The V segment lost 4 bases and the J segment 5 bases; nucleotides outside the gene matches: 14. The CDR3: CASSLGQGRDERETQYF. The CDR3 nucleotides are TGCGCCAGCAGTCTGGGACAGGGAAGGGACGAGCGGGAGACCCAGTACTTC.

The chain links TRBV28 to TRBJ1-5; D is undetermined. Trimming left V 6 bases short and J 5 bases short, with 8 bases between. This CDR3 is 12 amino acids long. From germline, CDR1 is MDHEN and CDR2 SYDVKM. Here the CDR3 reads CASSPVYQPQHF. DNA for the CDR3: TGTGCCAGCAGCCCGGTGTATCAGCCCCAGCATTTT. Based on the CDR3 plus reference TRBV28 and TRBJ1-5, the full variable domain is DVKVTQSSRYLVKRTGEKVFLECVQDMDHENMFWYRQDPGLGLRLIYFSYDVKMKEKGDIPEGYSVSREKKERFSLILESASTNQTSMYLCASSPVYQPQHFGDGTRLSIL.

The chain combines TRBV27 with TRBJ2-3; 14 nucleotides match TRBD2. The J segment lost 1 base and the V segment lost 1 base, leaving 1 base of the junction unmatched. Germline-derived CDR1 and CDR2 are MNHEY and SMNVEV (reference sequence). This CDR3 is 17 amino acids long. The CDR3 DNA is TGTGCCAGCAGTTTATGGGGACTAGCGGGAGGCACAGATACGCAGTATTTT. Its translation is CASSLWGLAGGTDTQYF.

The chain recombines TRBV7-9 with TRBJ2-5, with 10 positions matching TRBD2. CDR3 size: 17 residues. The V segment lost 4 bases and the J segment 2 bases; nucleotides outside the gene matches: 10. Per germline, CDR1 SEHNR and CDR2 FQNEAQ (reference sequence). The CDR3 coding sequence is TGTGCCAGCAGCTATGGGCTAGCGGGGGCTAGTCAAGAGACCCAGTACTTC. Amino acid sequence: CASSYGLAGASQETQYF. The full variable domain, completed using reference TRBV7-9 and TRBJ2-5, is DTGVSQNPRHKITKRGQNVTFRCDPISEHNRLYWYRQTLGQGPEFLTYFQNEAQLEKSRLLSDRFSAERPKGSFSTLEIQRTEQGDSAMYLCASSYGLAGASQETQYFGPGTRLLVL.

The gene calls are TRBV28 and TRBJ1-4, with 9 bases fitting TRBD1. The length of the CDR3 is 15 residues. Germline loops: CDR1 MDHEN, CDR2 SYDVKM. After removal of 5 bases from V and 8 bases from J, the junction contained 9 bases not matched to a gene. The CDR3 protein is CASSQTTGGREKLFF. The CDR3, as DNA: TGTGCCAGCAGTCAAACGACAGGGGGGAGGGAAAAACTGTTTTTT. The full variable domain, rest sourced from reference TRBV28 and TRBJ1-4, is DVKVTQSSRYLVKRTGEKVFLECVQDMDHENMFWYRQDPGLGLRLIYFSYDVKMKEKGDIPEGYSVSREKKERFSLILESASTNQTSMYLCASSQTTGGREKLFFGSGTQLSVL.

The chain recombines TRBV7-9 with TRBJ1-4; D gene uncertain. This CDR3 has 17 residues. The germline gives CDR1 SEHNR, CDR2 FQNEAQ (reference sequence). V was shortened by 1 base and J by 4 bases, with 16 bases between the two germline ends. CDR3 region: CASSLVRTAAINEKLFF. The CDR3 coding sequence is TGTGCCAGCAGCTTAGTAAGGACTGCGGCGATTAATGAAAAACTGTTTTTT.

The chain combines TRBV19 with TRBJ2-7; TRBD1 matches at 7 bases. The CDR3 is 13 residues long. Unmatched junction bases numbered 8, after V lost 6 bases and J lost 6 bases. Germline assignment: CDR1 LNHDA and CDR2 SQIVND (reference sequence). CDR3 region: CASSIDRAAEQYF. As DNA, the CDR3 is TGTGCCAGTAGCATCGACAGGGCCGCCGAGCAGTACTTC.

Written as DNA, the CDR3 is TGTGCCACCAGTGATCCGGGGACACCCAATGAGCAGTTCTTC. Amino acids: CATSDPGTPNEQFF. V usage is TRBV24-1 and J usage is TRBJ2-1; D perhaps matches TRBD1 (6 bases). This CDR3 contains 14 residues. Trimming shortened V by 3 bases and J by 6 bases, and 11 bases separated the two germline ends. The germline CDR1 and CDR2 sequences are KGHDR and SFDVKD.

This clone has just a few counts. The gene calls are TRBV19 and TRBJ2-7; TRBD1 matches 8 bases. The ends lost 10 bases at V and 6 bases at J; junction bases unmatched: 8. Germline V gene sequence: CDR1 LNHDA, CDR2 SQIVND (reference sequence). This CDR3 comprises 12 residues. The CDR3 spells CATRQGFGEQYF. CDR3 bases: TGTGCCACTAGACAGGGGTTCGGCGAGCAGTACTTC.

The chain joins TRBV24-1 to TRBJ2-5, with TRBD2 identical over 8 bases. The germline V gene encodes CDR1 KGHDR and CDR2 SFDVKD. J gave up 3 bases and V 5 bases, and 10 bases lay outside the gene matches. The CDR3 has 16 amino acids. CDR3: CATSAGSSGFEETQYF. The CDR3, as DNA: TGTGCCACCAGTGCTGGGTCTAGCGGGTTCGAAGAGACCCAGTACTTC.

The chain links TRBV5-6 to TRBJ1-1; perhaps TRBD1 as D (6 bases). The CDR3 totals 14 residues. Between the trimmed V and J ends, which lost 3 bases and 3 bases, there was a span of 12 bases. Germline CDR1 reads SGHDT; CDR2 reads YYEEEE. The DNA of the CDR3 is TGTGCCAGCAGCTCACAGGGACCTTACACTGAAGCTTTCTTT. This translates into CASSSQGPYTEAFF.

The chain carries TRBV19 and TRBJ1-6, with D possibly TRBD1 on 6 matching bases. CDR1 and CDR2 from the germline V gene are LNHDA and SQIVND (reference sequence). This CDR3 comprises 14 residues. Trimming stripped 3 bases from V and 9 bases from J, with 12 bases between. The CDR3 loop reads CASSIGGGGSPLHF. DNA of the CDR3: TGTGCCAGTAGTATCGGGGGCGGGGGTTCACCCCTCCACTTT.

CDR3 amino acids: CASSAGTQQPQHF. The CDR3, as DNA: TGTGCCAGCAGCGCCGGGACTCAGCAGCCCCAGCATTTT. The chain carries TRBV12-3 or TRBV12-4 and TRBJ1-5, with D possibly matching TRBD1 (5 bases). This CDR3 spans 13 amino acids. V lost 6 bases and J lost 7, with 13 bases in between.

In this sample, this clone turned up once. The chain links TRBV3-1 (or the pseudogene TRBV3-2) to TRBJ1-1; D unresolved. This CDR3 has 15 residues. Germline loops: CDR1 LGHDT, CDR2 YNNKEL (reference sequence). The V and J ends lost 1 base and 3 bases respectively, with 12 bases between them. DNA for the CDR3: TGTGCCAGCAGCCAAGTCTATGGGAGAGACACTGAAGCTTTCTTT. Amino acids: CASSQVYGRDTEAFF.

The rearrangement links TRBV27 to TRBJ1-1; 8 bases fit TRBD1. Germline loops: CDR1 MNHEY, CDR2 SMNVEV (reference sequence). V trimming: 4 bases; J trimming: 8 bases; junction bases outside the gene matches: 6. The CDR3 contains 13 residues. CDR3 residues: CASSSQGVSEAFF. CDR3 sequence (DNA): TGTGCCAGCAGTTCACAGGGGGTCTCGGAAGCTTTCTTT.

This chain connects TRBV7-2 to TRBJ2-3, with 11 bases aligning to TRBD2. The germline V gene encodes CDR1 SGHTA and CDR2 FQGNSA. Germline trimming cut 5 bases from V and 4 bases from J; bases unmatched to any gene: 8. CDR3 length: 16 amino acids. The CDR3 loop is CASSPRTSGLSDTQYF. The CDR3 DNA follows: TGTGCCAGCAGCCCGCGGACTAGCGGGCTATCAGATACGCAGTATTTT.

The chain recombines TRBV30 with TRBJ1-1; no reliable D call. CDR1 and CDR2 from the germline V gene are GTSNPN and SVGIG (reference sequence). The CDR3 has 12 amino acids. Deletions cut 4 bases from V and 6 bases from J, with 12 bases between. In DNA form, the CDR3 reads TGTGCCTGGAATAACGAGGAGCCTGAAGCTTTCTTT. The encoded protein is CAWNNEEPEAFF. Full variable domain (rest looked up from reference TRBV30 and TRBJ1-1): SQTIHQWPATLVQPVGSPLSLECTVEGTSNPNLYWYRQAAGRGLQLLFYSVGIGQISSEVPQNLSASRPQDRQFILSSKKLLLSDSGFYLCAWNNEEPEAFFGQGTRLTVV.

The chain recombines TRBV7-2 with TRBJ1-2, with 7 positions matching TRBD1. Unmatched junction bases numbered 8, after V lost 3 bases and J lost 4 bases. Germline V lookup: CDR1 SGHTA, CDR2 FQGNSA. CDR3 size: 15 residues. CDR3 DNA sequence: TGTGCCAGCAGCTTGACCTCGACAGGGAGCTATGGCTACACCTTC. As protein: CASSLTSTGSYGYTF.

This clone was picked up one time. The chain employs TRBV11-3 and TRBJ2-5, with D unclear. The CDR3 contains 13 residues. Germline CDR1 and CDR2: SGHNT and YENEEA. Trimming took off 3 bases at V and 4 bases at J, with 9 bases between the two ends. The CDR3 sequence is CASSFVSGETQYF. The CDR3 DNA is TGTGCCAGCAGCTTTGTCTCGGGAGAGACCCAGTACTTC. The entire variable domain, with the rest obtained from reference TRBV11-3 and TRBJ2-5, is as follows: EAGVVQSPRYKIIEKKQPVAFWCNPISGHNTLYWYLQNLGQGPELLIRYENEEAVDDSQLPKDRFSAERLKGVDSTLKIQPAELGDSAVYLCASSFVSGETQYFGPGTRLLVL.

The chain joins TRBV6-1 to TRBJ2-5, with 9 bases identical to TRBD2. Trimming took 3 bases from V and 1 from J; bases not matched to a gene: 3. The CDR3 is 15 amino acids. Germline V lookup: CDR1 MNHNS, CDR2 SASEGT. The CDR3 DNA sequence: TGTGCCAGCAGTGACAGCGGGGGGCCCCAAGAGACCCAGTACTTC. Its protein product is CASSDSGGPQETQYF.

The chain combines TRBV6-1 with TRBJ1-2, with D unclear. The CDR3 is made up of 13 amino acids. Trimming pared 2 bases from V and 5 bases from J, leaving 9 bases between. Germline assignment: CDR1 MNHNS and CDR2 SASEGT. The chain's CDR3 is CASSETLQYGYTF. The CDR3, as DNA: TGTGCCAGCAGTGAAACGTTACAGTATGGCTACACCTTC.

This chain joins TRBV7-9 and TRBJ2-7, with TRBD1 identical over 10 bases. The CDR3 contains 15 residues. The germline gives CDR1 SEHNR, CDR2 FQNEAQ (reference sequence). The V and J ends lost 4 bases and 5 bases, in that order; junction bases with no gene match: 8. Written as DNA, the CDR3 is TGTGCCAGCAGCTCGTACGGGACAGGGGCACACGAGCAGTACTTC. It codes for CASSSYGTGAHEQYF.

The chain uses TRBV5-1 and TRBJ2-3; TRBD1 agrees at 9 bases. The CDR3 extends over 16 amino acids. Germline values: CDR1 SGHRS, CDR2 YFSETQ. V gave up 3 bases and J gave up 4 bases; unmatched junction bases: 9. The CDR3 is CASSYGQGIRADTQYF. DNA for the CDR3: TGCGCCAGCAGCTACGGACAGGGGATCCGAGCAGATACGCAGTATTTT.

The chain uses TRBV21-1 and TRBJ1-5; the table's TRBD1 call for D was not verified on the DNA. TRBV21-1 is a known pseudogene. The CDR3 consists of 15 residues. The CDR3 protein is CASSTSGTDDQPQHF. In DNA form, the CDR3 reads TGTGCCAGCAGCACATCCGGGACAGATGATCAGCCCCAGCATTTT.

Points on this clone: At one boundary the junction diverges from the germline segment, which might be a read error. The chain's CDR3 is CVSSPDSPNYGYTF. In DNA form, the CDR3 reads TGTGTCAGCAGTCCGGACAGTCCTAACTATGGCTACACCTTC. This rearrangement joins TRBV27 to TRBJ1-2; tentatively, D is TRBD1 (6 bases). Looked up from germline, CDR1 is MNHEY and CDR2 is SMNVEV (reference sequence). CDR3 size: 14 residues.